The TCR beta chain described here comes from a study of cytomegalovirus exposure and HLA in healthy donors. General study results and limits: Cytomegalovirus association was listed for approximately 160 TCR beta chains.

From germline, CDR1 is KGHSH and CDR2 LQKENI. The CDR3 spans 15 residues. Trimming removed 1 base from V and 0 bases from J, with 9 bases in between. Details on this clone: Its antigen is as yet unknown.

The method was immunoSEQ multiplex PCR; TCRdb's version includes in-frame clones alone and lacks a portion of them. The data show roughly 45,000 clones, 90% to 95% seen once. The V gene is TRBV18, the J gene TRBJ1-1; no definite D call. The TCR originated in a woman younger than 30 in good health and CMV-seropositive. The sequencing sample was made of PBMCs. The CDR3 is CASSPRQAMNTEAFF. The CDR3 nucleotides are TGTGCCAGCTCACCACGCCAGGCAATGAACACTGAAGCTTTCTTT.